These 14 T cell receptor beta chains share one sample of origin, sequenced in a study of blood T cell repertoires in COVID-19. Sequencing used immunoSEQ multiplex PCR; TCRdb keeps in-frame clones, though not all of them. The sample carries approximately 280,000 clones, 89% recorded once. The sequencing input was peripheral blood. The receptors shown here come from a man aged 50-60 years with acute or convalescent COVID-19.

This clone was seen only once. The chain couples TRBV9 to TRBJ2-2, with D uncertain. Germline V gives CDR1 SGDLS, CDR2 YYNGEE. The CDR3 sequence is 16 residues long. V was cut by 2 bases and J by 6 bases, with 17 bases left in between. The CDR3 nucleotides are TGTGCCAGCAGCGTTGAGGCCCCGCCTCGTGCCGGGGAGCTGTTTTTT. It codes for CASSVEAPPRAGELFF.

This CDR3 reads CASSLTYMGPNTGELFF. The DNA for the CDR3 is TGTGCCAGCAGCTTAACCTACATGGGGCCAAACACCGGGGAGCTGTTTTTT. The chain couples TRBV7-3 to TRBJ2-2, with D tentatively TRBD1 (5 bases). This CDR3 spans 17 amino acids. Germline V gene sequence: CDR1 SGHTA, CDR2 FQGTGA. Trimming removed 0 bases at V and 2 bases at J, with 13 bases between.

The chain couples TRBV7-6 to TRBJ2-7; 7 bases map to TRBD1. J lost 9 bases, V lost 4 bases, and 6 bases had no gene match. The CDR3 loop spans 12 amino acids. Germline V gene sequence: CDR1 SGHVS, CDR2 FNYEAQ. The CDR3 loop is CASSSGGTRQYF. CDR3 DNA sequence: TGTGCCAGCAGCTCAGGGGGTACGCGGCAGTACTTC.

The chain joins TRBV24-1 to TRBJ2-5; weak D call: TRBD1 (7 bases). The CDR3 is 15 residues long. Deletions cut 11 bases from V and 1 base from J, with 19 bases between. The germline gives CDR1 KGHDR, CDR2 SFDVKD. As DNA, the CDR3 is TGTGCCAGACGGGAGAAAGGACAGGCCCAAGAGACCCAGTACTTC. Its translation: CARREKGQAQETQYF.

A word on this clone: The limits of the CDR3 on the DNA are not certain, so only TCRdb's listed CDR3 is given. The gene calls are TRBV25-1 and TRBJ1-2. Inclusive of both ends, the CDR3 amounts to 12 amino acids. The germline V gene has CDR1 MGHDK and CDR2 SYGVNS. The CDR3 sequence: CASSEVGGGTNF.

The V call is TRBV30, the J call TRBJ1-5; TRBD1 aligns across 9 bases. Trimming removed 4 bases from V and 9 bases from J; junction bases left unmatched: 4. Germline CDR1 reads GTSNPN; CDR2 reads SVGIG (reference sequence). The CDR3 sequence is 12 residues long. CDR3 sequence reads: CAWTGQGGPQHF. The CDR3 DNA follows: TGTGCCTGGACGGGACAGGGTGGGCCCCAGCATTTT.

The chain links TRBV7-3 to TRBJ1-1; D ambiguous. The CDR3 totals 14 residues. Trimming removed 0 bases at V and 4 bases at J, with 9 bases between. Germline V gene lookup returns CDR1 SGHTA and CDR2 FQGTGA. CDR3 amino acids: CASSLTASATEAFF. DNA of the CDR3: TGTGCCAGCAGCTTAACGGCAAGTGCCACTGAAGCTTTCTTT.

V and J are TRBV11-3 and TRBJ1-1; 7 bases align to TRBD1. The junction had 4 bases not matched to a gene; V was cut back by 0 bases and J by 9 bases. Germline V gives CDR1 SGHNT, CDR2 YENEEA. The CDR3 spans 13 residues. The DNA of the CDR3 is TGTGCCAGCAGCTTAGATCGAGGGGGCCAAGCTTTCTTT. This sequence encodes CASSLDRGGQAFF.

The chain joins TRBV10-3 to TRBJ2-7, with 8 bases that match TRBD2. Trimming cost V 11 bases and J 5 bases; bases outside gene matches: 14. CDR3 length: 14 amino acids. CDR1 is ENHRY and CDR2 is SYGVKD in the germline V gene. CDR3 amino acids: CAPRGRGAKNEQYF. The DNA of the CDR3 is TGTGCCCCCCGGGGGCGGGGGGCGAAGAACGAGCAGTACTTC.

The genes are TRBV30 and TRBJ1-2; 10 positions agree with TRBD1. Per germline, CDR1 GTSNPN and CDR2 SVGIG (reference sequence). The ends lost 4 bases at V and 5 bases at J; junction bases unmatched: 10. This CDR3 has 15 residues. CDR3 sequence reads: CAWTLGTGDFYGYTF. The DNA for the CDR3 is TGTGCCTGGACTCTCGGGACAGGGGATTTTTATGGCTACACCTTC.

The chain carries TRBV5-1 and TRBJ1-1; D is uncertain. This CDR3 spans 14 amino acids. CDR1 is SGHRS, CDR2 YFSETQ, per germline. Trimming cost V 3 bases and J 1 base, with 10 bases left between them. For the CDR3, the DNA is TGCGCCAGCAGCTCAGGCTACCGGAACACTGAAGCTTTCTTT. Protein product: CASSSGYRNTEAFF.

The chain joins TRBV3-1 (or the pseudogene TRBV3-2) to TRBJ1-2; TRBD1 matches at 9 bases. The germline V gene encodes CDR1 LGHDT and CDR2 YNNKEL (reference sequence). This CDR3 is built from 14 residues. The junction had 3 bases not matched to a gene; V was cut back by 7 bases and J by 0 bases. The CDR3 here is CASTRQGANYGYTF. CDR3 nucleotides: TGTGCCAGCACCCGACAGGGGGCTAACTATGGCTACACCTTC.

This rearrangement joins TRBV12-3 or TRBV12-4 to TRBJ1-2, with D unresolved. CDR3 length: 12 residues. The V end was cut by 4 bases, the J end by 7 bases, with 10 bases between. In DNA, the CDR3 is TGTGCCAGCAGTTCGGTCCCTCTTGGCTACACCTTC. Amino acids: CASSSVPLGYTF.

CDR3 loop: CASRSPGTGVRNIQYF. CDR3 sequence (DNA): TGCGCCAGCAGATCCCCCGGCACAGGGGTTCGTAACATTCAGTACTTC. The V gene is TRBV5-1, the J gene TRBJ2-4; TRBD1 aligns across 7 bases. V lost 5 bases, J lost 7 bases, and 15 bases stayed unmatched. Germline V gene sequence: CDR1 SGHRS, CDR2 YFSETQ. The CDR3 is 16 residues long.